This T cell receptor beta chain is from a study of beta chain features in type 1 diabetes. Expressed TCRB transcripts got sequenced, as all isolated RNA was reverse transcribed. The data were produced by immunoSEQ multiplex PCR, yet TCRdb's version contains in-frame clones alone and is incomplete. The table shows over 300,000 clones, with roughly 8% occurring only once. CDR1 is MGHDK and CDR2 is SYGVNS in the germline V gene. The CDR3 loop spans 13 amino acids. Trimming took 6 bases from V and 7 from J; bases not matched to a gene: 4. The sequenced material came from central memory CD4+ T cells from blood. This sequence originates from a young woman in good health. The rearrangement joins TRBV25-1 to TRBJ2-1, with 9 bases fitting TRBD2. As DNA, the CDR3 is TGTGCCAGCAGGCGGGAGGGGGAGAATGAGCAGTTCTTC. Amino acids: CASRREGENEQFF.